The sequence of this TCR beta chain was determined in a study of CD8 T cells in Susac syndrome. Per the germline V gene, CDR1 is MGHRA and CDR2 is YSYEKL. Trimming removed 1 base from V and 2 bases from J, with 12 bases in between. This CDR3 comprises 15 residues. Random hexamers served to reverse transcribe roughly 0.45 to 1 ug RNA. immunoSEQ multiplex PCR amplified TCR beta CDR3 across 54 Vbeta, 13 Jbeta. TCRdb analysed the immunoSEQ multiplex PCR reads with MiXCR anew, one entry per CDR3 protein. Found here are roughly 400,000 distinct CDR3 sequences, 85% to 90% of them singletons; the top ten hold about 0.1%. Sequencing of TCR beta was carried out in blood CD8+ and CD4+ T cells. In contrast to the negatively isolated CD8+ and CD4+ T cells, TEMRA cells were FACS-enriched. A word on this clonotype: Its antigen is unknown.

Notes on the study in general: It was acknowledged by the study that relatively few individuals were included in its TCR sequencing and HLA analysis.

This chain connects TRBV4-1 to TRBJ2-7; the D call may be TRBD1 or TRBD2 (5 bases each). Input material: CD8+ T cells from PBMCs. The TCR sequence derives from a human donor with multiple sclerosis. CDR3 in amino acids: CASSQALGRPYEQYF. The CDR3 DNA reads as TGCGCCAGCAGCCAAGCATTGGGACGGCCCTACGAGCAGTACTTC.